Below are 16 T cell receptor beta chains sequenced from a single sample in a study of CD8+CD57+ T cells in acquired aplastic anemia (dated by TCRdb to 2017 to 2018). Instrument used: Illumina HiSeq 2000. TCR beta VDJ combination and CDR3 sequence profiling used genomic DNA as the template. TCRdb trimmed the raw reads at Q25, called clones with MiXCR and kept productive beta chains. Here each entry gathers all rows of one CDR3 protein and keeps the most common genes and DNA. In this sample the table shows hundreds of thousands of distinct CDR3 sequences, roughly 82% of which occur a single time. 40% to 55% of the sample lies in the top ten. The patients picked for sequencing were ones in whom flow cytometry had shown an expansion of CD8+CD57+ cells. The sample was sorted CD4+, CD8+, or CD8+CD57+ T cells (not recorded which) from PBMCs. The receptor set was obtained from a human donor with aplastic anemia.

This clonotype has more than one count but fewer than ten. The genes are TRBV2 and TRBJ1-6; D is uncertain. V gave up 4 bases and J gave up 8 bases, with 3 bases separating them. The CDR3 contains 11 residues. Germline lookup yields CDR1 SNHLY and CDR2 FYNNEI. In DNA form, the CDR3 reads TGTGCCAGCAGTGCGGATTCACCCCTCCACTTT. It is translated as CASSADSPLHF.

About this clonotype: One end of the junction is discordant with germline, which a read error may explain. V gene TRBV7-9 combines with J gene TRBJ1-1; a weak D match, TRBD1 (5 bases). The germline gives CDR1 SEHNR, CDR2 FQNEAQ (reference sequence). This CDR3 spans 15 amino acids. CDR3: CASSFHRSGGSEAFF. The CDR3 DNA follows: TGTGCCAGCAGCTTTCATAGGAGCGGGGGGAGCGAAGCGTTCTTT.

This chain uses TRBV7-2 with TRBJ1-1; no clear D gene. With 0 bases removed from V and 13 bases from J, the gap between germline ends came to 21 bases. Germline-derived CDR1 and CDR2 are SGHTA and FQGNSA. CDR3 length: 15 amino acids. CDR3 sequence (DNA): TGTGCCAGCAGCTTAGCTCTGACGGGGAGCAATGGCTATTTCTTT. It codes for CASSLALTGSNGYFF.

In this sample, this clonotype turned up once. The chain recombines TRBV7-2 with TRBJ2-3; TRBD2 aligns across 8 bases. CDR1 is SGHTA, CDR2 FQGNSA, per germline. The ends lost 3 bases at V and 15 bases at J; junction bases unmatched: 14. This CDR3 spans 14 amino acids. The CDR3 coding sequence is TGTGCCAGCAGCTTGGCGGGGGGCCCCGACAATGACTATTTT. Its translation: CASSLAGGPDNDYF.

The chain is built from TRBV7-6 and TRBJ1-6; possibly TRBD1 for D (6 bases). Trimming shortened V by 3 bases and J by 5 bases, and 8 bases separated the two germline ends. CDR1 and CDR2 (germline): SGHVS, FNYEAQ. CDR3 length: 14 residues. Written as DNA, the CDR3 is TGTGCCAGCAGCTTCCGACAGGATAATTCACCCCTCCACTTT. As protein: CASSFRQDNSPLHF.

This clonotype was seen repeatedly, ten times or more. V gene TRBV25-1 combines with J gene TRBJ1-1, with a weak D call TRBD1 (5 bases). Trimming took off 4 bases at V and 1 base at J, with 13 bases between the two ends. Germline lookup yields CDR1 MGHDK and CDR2 SYGVNS. This CDR3 region has 15 residues. The CDR3 DNA is TGTGCCAGCAGTGGACAGCACTTTTCGAACACTGAAGCTTTCTTT. As protein: CASSGQHFSNTEAFF.

Regarding this clonotype: Mismatch with germline at one junction end may stem from a read error. V gene TRBV7-9 combines with J gene TRBJ2-3; the D gene is possibly TRBD2 (5 bases). The CDR3 runs to 13 residues. Germline V gives CDR1 SEHNR, CDR2 FQNEAQ (reference sequence). The CDR3 region has the DNA TGTGCCAGCAGCTTAGTACCCGGGGAGCCGCTTTTTTTT. This translates into CASSLVPGEPLFF.

This clonotype was found a few times. The rearrangement links TRBV24-1 to TRBJ1-4; D may be TRBD1 (6 bases). Between the trimmed V and J ends, which lost 4 bases and 7 bases, there was a span of 18 bases. The CDR3 extends over 16 amino acids. Germline CDR1 and CDR2: KGHDR and SFDVKD. CDR3 nucleotides: TGTGCCACCAGTGACGGGACACCTTTTGACGGTGAAAAACTGTTTTTT. Translated: CATSDGTPFDGEKLFF.

For this clonotype: An end of the junction differs from the germline gene, which may be a read error. V gene TRBV2 combines with J gene TRBJ1-4, with D possibly matching TRBD1 (5 bases). Germline assignment: CDR1 SNHLY and CDR2 FYNNEI. The CDR3 has 15 amino acids. CDR3 in DNA: TGTGCCAGCAGTGCCTCCGGGGCCAGACTTGGAAAACTGTTTTTC. It yields the protein CASSASGARLGKLFF.

For the CDR3, the DNA is TGTGCCAGCAGCTCACCGGGGACTTGGGGAGAGACCCAGTACGAGCAGTACGTC. This sequence encodes CASSSPGTWGETQYEQYV. The genes are TRBV7-3 and TRBJ2-7, with D maybe TRBD2 (6 bases). There are 18 residues in the CDR3. The germline V gene encodes CDR1 SGHTA and CDR2 FQGTGA. V shed 4 bases and J shed 4 bases, with 26 bases lying between them.

V and J are TRBV7-6 and TRBJ2-7, with TRBD2 matching over 13 bases. Looked up from germline, CDR1 is SGHVS and CDR2 is FNYEAQ. V was pared by 2 bases and J by 6 bases, with 7 bases of the junction left unmatched. The CDR3 covers 16 residues. This CDR3 reads CASSLRTSGGAGEQYF. DNA for the CDR3: TGTGCCAGCAGCTTAAGAACTAGCGGGGGGGCCGGCGAGCAGTACTTC.

As regards this clonotype: The junction does not match germline at one end; this may be a read error. The chain employs TRBV7-3 and TRBJ2-3; D could derive from TRBD1 or TRBD2 (5 bases each). CDR1 and CDR2 from the germline V gene are SGHTA and FQGTGA. The CDR3 length is 13 residues. CDR3 in amino acids: CASRDRGSTLQLF. CDR3 bases: TGTGCCAGCAGGGACCGGGGCTCAACACTGCAGCTTTTT.

The J gene is TRBJ1-1, the V gene TRBV7-2; D call uncertain. CDR3 length: 15 amino acids. From germline, CDR1 is SGHTA and CDR2 FQGNSA. V lost 1 base, J lost 13 bases, and 22 bases lay in between. This CDR3 reads CASSLDLSPDTQDFF. The DNA of the CDR3 is TGTGCCAGCAGCTTAGATCTGAGTCCGGATACGCAGGATTTCTTT. Filled out from reference TRBV7-2 and TRBJ1-1, the complete variable domain reads GAGVSQSPSNKVTEKGKDVELRCDPISGHTALYWYRQSLGQGLEFLIYFQGNSAPDKSGLPSDRFSAERTGGSVSTLTIQRTQQEDSAVYLCASSLDLSPDTQDFFGQGTRLTVV.

Note on this clonotype: The junction departs from germline at one end; a sequencing error may be responsible. This chain links TRBV7-2 with TRBJ2-3; possible D gene TRBD2, 6 bases. Germline CDR1 SGHTA, CDR2 FQGNSA. The CDR3 is made up of 14 amino acids. The DNA for the CDR3 is TGTGTCAGCAGCTTAGTTGGCTATCGGGGGTGGGGCAGTTTT. Translated: CVSSLVGYRGWGSF.

V and J are TRBV5-6 and TRBJ2-1; perhaps TRBD2 as D (7 bases). The CDR3 runs to 15 residues. CDR1 SGHDT and CDR2 YYEEEE come from the germline V gene. Deletions cut 4 bases from V and 8 bases from J, with 19 bases between. CDR3 residues: CASSLQRGGYYEQFF. CDR3 nucleotide sequence: TGTGCCAGCAGCCTGCAGAGGGGGGGGTACTATGAGCAGTTCTTC.

A note on this clonotype: At one end, the junction sequence differs from germline, possibly due to a read error. The V and J genes are TRBV7-8 and TRBJ2-3, with D possibly matching TRBD2 (6 bases). Germline lookup yields CDR1 SGHVS and CDR2 FQNEAQ. The length of the CDR3 is 13 residues. The CDR3: CASSLGGGDETHF. The CDR3 bases are TGTGCCAGCAGCTTAGGGGGAGGAGACGAGACGCATTTT.